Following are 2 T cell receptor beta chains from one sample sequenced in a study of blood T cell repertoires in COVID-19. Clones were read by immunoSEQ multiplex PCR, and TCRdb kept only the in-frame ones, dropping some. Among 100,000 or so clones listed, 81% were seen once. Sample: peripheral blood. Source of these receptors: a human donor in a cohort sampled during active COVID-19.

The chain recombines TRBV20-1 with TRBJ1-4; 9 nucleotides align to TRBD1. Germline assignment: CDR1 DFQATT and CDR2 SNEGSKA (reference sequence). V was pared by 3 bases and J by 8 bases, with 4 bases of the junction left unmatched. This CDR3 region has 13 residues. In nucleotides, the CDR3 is TGCAGTGCTAGTGGACAGGGGTACGAAAAACTGTTTTTT. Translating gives CSASGQGYEKLFF.

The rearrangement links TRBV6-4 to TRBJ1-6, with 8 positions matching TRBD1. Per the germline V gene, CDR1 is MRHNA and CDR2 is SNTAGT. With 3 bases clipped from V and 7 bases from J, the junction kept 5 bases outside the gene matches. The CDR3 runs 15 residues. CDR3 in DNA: TGTGCCAGCAGTGAAGGACAGGGACGGAATTCACCCCTCCACTTT. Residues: CASSEGQGRNSPLHF.